The clone carrying this T cell receptor beta chain was seen many times. Its cognate antigen is unknown. Germline V gene lookup returns CDR1 MRHNA and CDR2 SNTAGT. The V gene lost 0 bases and the J gene lost 0 bases, with 12 bases spanning the gap. The CDR3 consists of 17 residues. Sequenced by immunoSEQ multiplex PCR; TCRdb stores in-frame clones only, minus some. The table lists fewer than 400,000 clones, around 74% of them singletons. The data belong to a study of shared clonotypes between healthy human individuals. General study findings and limits: Shared clonotypes across all four donors exceeded non-shared ones in generation probability.

All the donors were Caucasian adults who lived in Nashville, Tennessee. From CD4+ cells came CD45RA+ naive and CD45RA-negative memory subsets. The sequencing input was memory CD4+ T cells sorted from blood. Subset of the sample: CD45RA-negative fraction. The receptor was isolated from a man younger than 45 in good health. This chain uses TRBV6-4 with TRBJ2-1; D is unresolved. CDR3 bases: TGTGCCAGCAGTGACTCGATCGCGGCCAGCTCCTACAATGAGCAGTTCTTC. This encodes CASSDSIAASSYNEQFF.